This T cell receptor (beta chain) was captured by sequencing in a study of blood T cell repertoires in COVID-19 (dated by TCRdb to about 2020). As for the study more broadly: The collaborator samples originated in the United States, Italy and Spain and spanned the acute and convalescent phases of COVID-19. A de-identified subject ID, COVID-19 status, age in years and sex were almost always included in the sample metadata. Where available, HLA class I and class II types were obtained from metadata supplied by the sample provider rather than from assay-based typing. Samples came from the ongoing ImmuneRACE study (first 160 participants) plus 1,254 subjects from 6 global collaborators. The repertoires were released in a freely available public database meant as a resource for research on the immune response to SARS-CoV-2. Subjects who had been exposed to COVID-19, were actively infected with it, or had recovered from it provided the deeply sampled blood TCRbeta repertoires that made up the dataset. The material from the prospective study consisted of cDNA or gDNA derived from T cells, B-cell-depleted T cells, or PBMCs.

Study-wide conclusions, independent of this receptor: The amount of clinical and demographic metadata varied by source and participant and was provided uncurated.

TCRbeta CDR3 regions were amplified from genomic DNA by means of the immunoSEQ Assay, a bias-controlled multiplex PCR. Per the source publication's procedure: The number of nucleated cells in each sample was estimated by amplification of reference gene primers within the assay. Sequence reads were collapsed and filtered to measure the absolute abundance of every unique TCRbeta CDR3 rearrangement. For each sample, productive Simpson clonality was calculated as the square root of Simpson's diversity index over productive rearrangements. TCRdb took this table from immuneACCESS and kept in-frame rearrangements with V and J called. Such tables lack part of the clones; where checked against another copy, unresolved V genes explain under half of the gap, and the rest is unexplained. Clone size and V and J calls were adopted from that table, with D and trimming inferred from the DNA. The sample includes 300,000 to 350,000 clones, with around 87% observed a single time. Clones ranked in the top ten supply around 0.98% of the sample.

Concerning this clone: The antigen it recognizes is unknown. Base quality data are lacking; no much larger clone is found one base away.

At one collaborating source in Seattle, patients were enrolled during active infection and were followed longitudinally through the course of disease. Collaborating institutions collected whole blood in K2EDTA tubes following their own protocols. For TCRbeta analysis, collaborator samples were shipped as frozen whole blood, as isolated PBMCs, or as DNA extracted from either sample type. The CDR3 contains 16 residues, cysteine and phenylalanine counted. Only the CDR3 DNA is retained, 48 bases long and in frame from the first base. The germline V gene (reference sequence) gives CDR1 as MNHEY and CDR2 as SMNVEV. Deletion took 6 bases off V and 4 bases off J, with a span of 19 bases between the germline ends.

The TCR comes from a woman in her thirties or forties with COVID-19, enrolled during active disease. Sequencing was carried out using peripheral blood. The chain uses TRBV27 and TRBJ2-1, with the D gene not confidently named. The CDR3 is CASSREITPPYNEQFF. The DNA reads as follows: TGTGCCAGCAGCCGCGAAATCACTCCCCCTTACAATGAGCAGTTCTTC.